These 13 T cell receptor beta chains were all obtained from the same sample, sequenced in a study of spatial heterogeneity in lung cancer. TCRdb analysed the 5' RACE reads with MiXCR anew, one entry per CDR3 protein. The table includes about 6,800 distinct CDR3 sequences, around 15% detected once. These receptors' antigens are unknown. The study, taken as a whole, reports: Expanded intratumoral alpha and beta TCR counts tracked tumor mutation counts.

Documented time point: sample taken at primary tumor resection. Specimen: lung tumor tissue, collected at surgery. The receptors shown here come from a male donor with early-stage non-small cell lung cancer.

By sample fraction, this clonotype is medium-sized. The V and J genes are TRBV14 and TRBJ1-2; D ambiguous. V lost 5 bases to trimming and J lost 4 bases, with 20 bases between them. Germline-derived CDR1 and CDR2 are SGHDN and FVKESK. CDR3 length: 16 amino acids. DNA for the CDR3: TGTGCCAGCAGCTCATCCCGACAAGGCTCCATCTATGGCTACACCTTC. Translation gives CASSSSRQGSIYGYTF.

The sample holds a few counts of this clonotype. V gene TRBV2 combines with J gene TRBJ1-1; 8 bases map to TRBD1. Germline CDR1 and CDR2: SNHLY and FYNNEI. Germline trimming cut 10 bases from V and 0 bases from J; bases unmatched to any gene: 7. This CDR3 is built from 14 residues. The DNA for the CDR3 is TGTGCCACTCGACAGGGGCGAATGAACACTGAAGCTTTCTTT. Its protein is CATRQGRMNTEAFF. Full variable domain (rest looked up from reference TRBV2 and TRBJ1-1): EPEVTQTPSHQVTQMGQEVILRCVPISNHLYFYWYRQILGQKVEFLVSFYNNEISEKSEIFDDQFSVERPDGSNFTLKIRSTKLEDSAMYFCATRQGRMNTEAFFGQGTRLTVV.

The chain carries TRBV5-6 and TRBJ2-7; 12 bases match TRBD2. The CDR3 has 14 amino acids. V lost 4 bases and J lost 6; bases outside the gene matches: 5. Germline-derived CDR1 and CDR2 are SGHDT and YYEEEE. CDR3 sequence reads: CASSRTSGVVEQYF. The CDR3 DNA reads as TGTGCCAGCAGCCGGACTAGCGGGGTGGTCGAGCAGTACTTC. The whole variable domain, remainder taken from reference TRBV5-6 and TRBJ2-7, is DAGVTQSPTHLIKTRGQQVTLRCSPKSGHDTVSWYQQALGQGPQFIFQYYEEEERQRGNFPDRFSGHQFPNYSSELNVNALLLGDSALYLCASSRTSGVVEQYFGPGTRLTVT.

The chain is built from TRBV7-9 and TRBJ2-5; D is unresolved. The CDR3 covers 13 residues. The V end lost 5 bases, the J end lost 2 bases, and 9 bases lay between the germline ends. Germline V gene data show CDR1 as SEHNR and CDR2 as FQNEAQ (reference sequence). The CDR3 region is CASSHRLQETQYF. CDR3 sequence (DNA): TGTGCCAGCAGCCATAGGTTGCAAGAGACCCAGTACTTC.

This clonotype is judged medium-sized. The chain couples TRBV2 to TRBJ2-1; possible D gene TRBD1, 7 bases. The V gene's germline CDR1 is SNHLY and CDR2 FYNNEI. CDR3 length equals 15 residues. Deletions cut 8 bases from V and 4 bases from J, with 18 bases between. CDR3 protein: CASSRQGGDYNEQFF. CDR3 coding DNA: TGTGCCAGCTCCAGACAGGGCGGGGATTACAATGAGCAGTTCTTC.

In this sample, this clonotype is medium-sized. The chain couples TRBV12-3 or TRBV12-4 to TRBJ1-2; possible D gene TRBD1, 6 bases. The CDR3 covers 15 residues. V lost 2 bases and J 4 bases, leaving 14 bases between the germline ends. CDR3 nucleotides: TGTGCCAGCAGTTTATTGGGGGGCTCGGTCTATGGCTACACCTTC. Residues: CASSLLGGSVYGYTF.

This clonotype appeared once. The chain carries TRBV7-3 and TRBJ2-3, with D unresolved. The CDR3 contains 13 residues. Trimming took 2 bases from V and 5 from J, leaving 8 bases between them. Germline V gene sequence: CDR1 SGHTA, CDR2 FQGTGA. The CDR3 protein is CASSLEVEDTQYF. The CDR3 nucleotides are TGTGCCAGCAGCTTAGAGGTAGAAGATACGCAGTATTTT.

This clonotype was seen only a few times. The chain couples TRBV4-2 to TRBJ1-1, with D unclear. In germline, CDR1 is LGHNA, CDR2 YNFKEQ. The V gene lost 1 base and the J gene lost 8 bases, with 11 bases spanning the gap. The CDR3 extends over 13 amino acids. The CDR3 DNA follows: TGTGCCAGCAGCCAAGGATGGACGGCCGAAGCTTTCTTT. Its translation: CASSQGWTAEAFF.

By its share, this clonotype is medium-sized. V usage is TRBV5-6 and J usage is TRBJ1-2; TRBD1 agrees at 7 bases. The length of the CDR3 is 13 residues. Germline values: CDR1 SGHDT, CDR2 YYEEEE. V lost 0 bases, J lost 7 bases, and 3 bases stayed unmatched. The CDR3 loop is CASSLAGGGGYTF. In DNA, the CDR3 is TGTGCCAGCAGCTTGGCAGGGGGTGGTGGCTACACCTTC. Full variable domain (rest looked up from reference TRBV5-6 and TRBJ1-2): DAGVTQSPTHLIKTRGQQVTLRCSPKSGHDTVSWYQQALGQGPQFIFQYYEEEERQRGNFPDRFSGHQFPNYSSELNVNALLLGDSALYLCASSLAGGGGYTFGSGTRLTVV.

This clonotype was counted ten times or more. V gene TRBV12-3 or TRBV12-4 combines with J gene TRBJ2-2; 7 nucleotides align to TRBD1. The ends lost 6 bases at V and 4 bases at J; junction bases unmatched: 5. This CDR3 is built from 14 residues. CDR3 DNA sequence: TGTGCCAGCAGGCGACAGGGTGGCACCGGGGAGCTGTTTTTT. Amino acids: CASRRQGGTGELFF.

In its sample, this clonotype is medium-sized. This chain joins TRBV20-1 and TRBJ1-5, with a weak D call TRBD1 (6 bases). Trimming removed 4 bases from V and 6 bases from J, with 10 bases in between. The CDR3 extends over 12 amino acids. The V gene's germline CDR1 is DFQATT and CDR2 SNEGSKA (reference sequence). CDR3: CSATGVGQPQHF. In nucleotides, the CDR3 is TGCAGTGCTACAGGGGTGGGTCAGCCCCAGCATTTT.

Within the sample, this clonotype is medium-sized (0.01 to 0.1%). The chain couples TRBV19 to TRBJ2-2; D is unclear. V shed 0 bases and J shed 1 base, with 6 bases lying between them. CDR1 is LNHDA and CDR2 is SQIVND in the germline V gene (reference sequence). This CDR3 has 15 amino acids. In nucleotides, the CDR3 is TGTGCCAGTAGTATAGATGGGGTGAACACCGGGGAGCTGTTTTTT. Translated, it gives CASSIDGVNTGELFF.

This clonotype appeared a few times. This sequence joins TRBV20-1 and TRBJ2-3, with 10 bases that match TRBD2. The CDR3 is 14 amino acids. V trimming: 4 bases; J trimming: 2 bases; junction bases outside the gene matches: 3. The V gene's germline CDR1 is DFQATT and CDR2 SNEGSKA (reference sequence). The CDR3 is CSATGLADTDTQYF. The CDR3 DNA reads TGCAGTGCTACAGGACTAGCGGACACAGATACGCAGTATTTT.